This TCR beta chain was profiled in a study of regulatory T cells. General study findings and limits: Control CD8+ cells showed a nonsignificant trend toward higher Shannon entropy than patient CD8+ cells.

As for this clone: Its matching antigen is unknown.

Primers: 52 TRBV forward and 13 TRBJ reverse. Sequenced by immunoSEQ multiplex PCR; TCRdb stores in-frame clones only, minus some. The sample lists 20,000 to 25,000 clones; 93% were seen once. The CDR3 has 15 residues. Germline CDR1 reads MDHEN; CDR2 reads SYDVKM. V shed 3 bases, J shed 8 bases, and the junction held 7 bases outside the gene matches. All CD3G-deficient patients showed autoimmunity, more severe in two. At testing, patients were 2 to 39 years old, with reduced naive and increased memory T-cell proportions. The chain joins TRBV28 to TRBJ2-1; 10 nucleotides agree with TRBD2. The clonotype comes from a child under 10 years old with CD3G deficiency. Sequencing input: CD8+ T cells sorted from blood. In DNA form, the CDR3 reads TGTGCCAGCAGTTTGGGAATAGCGGGAGGCTATGAGCAGTTCTTC. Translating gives CASSLGIAGGYEQFF.